This T cell receptor (beta chain) was documented in a study of T cell responses to AZD1222 COVID-19 vaccine. This clone was counted only a few times. No antigen is known for it. The table came from immunoSEQ multiplex PCR; TCRdb's copy has only in-frame clones and leaves some out. The sample lists about 56,000 clones; around 85% were seen once. General study results and limits: Reportedly, nearly half of unique spike TCRs recognized epitopes outside B.1.351/B.1.1.7 mutations. Repertoire collection took place solely once the T cell response had peaked. Spike-spanning, vaccine-associated CD4 TCRs were dominant at 160-218 and 743-854.

Germline assignment: CDR1 LNHDA and CDR2 SQIVND (reference sequence). Trimming pared 4 bases from V and 2 bases from J, leaving 8 bases between. The CDR3 length is 14 residues. The chain joins TRBV19 to TRBJ2-2; tentative D call: TRBD1 (5 bases). Here the sequenced sample was peripheral blood, taken on day 0 of AZD1222 vaccination. The source is an adult in good health. The CDR3 spells CASSTDSNTGELFF. The CDR3 coding sequence is TGTGCCAGTAGTACTGACAGTAACACCGGGGAGCTGTTTTTT.